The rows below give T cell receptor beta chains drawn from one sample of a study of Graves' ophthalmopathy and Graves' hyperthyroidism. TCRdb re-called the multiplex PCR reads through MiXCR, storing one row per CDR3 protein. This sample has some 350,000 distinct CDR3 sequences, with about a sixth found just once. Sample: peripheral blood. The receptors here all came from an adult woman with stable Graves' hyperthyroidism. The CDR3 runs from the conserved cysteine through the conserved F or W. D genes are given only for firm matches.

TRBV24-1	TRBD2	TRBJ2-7	CATSDLPGLAGVRTYEQYF
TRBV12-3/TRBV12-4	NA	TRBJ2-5	CASSLMRRAQETQYF
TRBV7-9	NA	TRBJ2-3	CASSLADTDTQYF
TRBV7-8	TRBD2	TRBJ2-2	CASSFYPRLAANTGELFF
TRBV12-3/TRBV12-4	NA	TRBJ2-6	CASSSEDTGANVLTF
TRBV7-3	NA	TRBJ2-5	CASSHTTQSRIETQYF
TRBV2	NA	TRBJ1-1	CASSEDRVGTEAFF
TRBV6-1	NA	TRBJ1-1	CASSEVKRQTTKGAFF
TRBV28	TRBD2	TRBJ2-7	CASSLWRTGDPGLAGASYEQYF
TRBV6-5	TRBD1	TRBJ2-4	CASSSIGQGENIKYF
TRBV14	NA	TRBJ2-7	CASSQDRRGPYEQYF
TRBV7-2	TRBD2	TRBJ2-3	CASSRTSPDTQYF
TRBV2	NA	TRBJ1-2	CASSEAMWANYGYTF
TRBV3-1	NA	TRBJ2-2	CASHGGTNTGELFF
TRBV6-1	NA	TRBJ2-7	CASRRDSTASSYEQYF
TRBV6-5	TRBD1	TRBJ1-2	CASSYSIRGRIGYTF
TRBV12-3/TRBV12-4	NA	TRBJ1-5	CASSFEGLGNQPQHF
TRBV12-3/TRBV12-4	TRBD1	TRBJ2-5	CASTHRDRETQYF
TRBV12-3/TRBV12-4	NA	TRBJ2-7	CASSLAQAGEQYF
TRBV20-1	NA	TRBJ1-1	CSIQDPNTEAFF
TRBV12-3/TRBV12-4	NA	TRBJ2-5	CASSAFVGTPPAQYF
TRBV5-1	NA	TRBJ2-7	CASSAYWKSVFSYEQYF
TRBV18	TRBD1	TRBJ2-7	CASGNRGRKGEQYF
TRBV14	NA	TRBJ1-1	CASSPPGQSNTEAFF
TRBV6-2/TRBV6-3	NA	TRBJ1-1	CASSSGAHTEAFF
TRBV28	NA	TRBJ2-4	CASSFWFRNDKAKNIKYF
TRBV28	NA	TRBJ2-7	CASRSDSYRNEQYF
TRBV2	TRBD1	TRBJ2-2	CASRGDRARGNTGELFF
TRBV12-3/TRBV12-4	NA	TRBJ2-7	CASAHSSYEQYF
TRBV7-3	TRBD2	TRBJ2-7	CASSLGGIDEQYF
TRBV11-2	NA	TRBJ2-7	CASSSPRQTYEQYF
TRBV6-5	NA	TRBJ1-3	CASSYSEGNTIYF
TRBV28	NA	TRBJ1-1	CASSFGGRNTEAFF
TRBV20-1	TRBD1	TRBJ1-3	CSATGTGAGNTIYF
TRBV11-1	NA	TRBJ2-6	CASSFGQTTGANVLTF
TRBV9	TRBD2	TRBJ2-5	CASSALGSGSLGTQYF
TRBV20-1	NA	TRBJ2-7	CSAATDGGNYEQYF
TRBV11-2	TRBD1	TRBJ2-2	CASSFDRGRDGELFF
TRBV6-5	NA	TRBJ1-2	CASSYSKGVRRYTF
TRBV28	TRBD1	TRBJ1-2	CASSSGQGAGRYGYTF
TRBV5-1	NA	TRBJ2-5	CASSEPQETQYF
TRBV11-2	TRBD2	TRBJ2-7	CASSLARLAGGPYEQYF
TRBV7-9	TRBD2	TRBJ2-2	CASSLTGGAGELFF
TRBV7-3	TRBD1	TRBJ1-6	CASSTGQESSPLHF
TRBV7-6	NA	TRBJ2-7	CASSLETGRGYEQYF
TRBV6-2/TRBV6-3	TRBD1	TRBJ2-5	CASSPGQRYQETQYF
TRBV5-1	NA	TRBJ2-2	CASTRDRPGELFF
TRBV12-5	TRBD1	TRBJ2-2	CASGPGQGGHGELFF